A single sample is the source of the 3 T cell receptor beta chains below, sequenced in a study of vaccination and CD4 T cells after COVID-19. The sample's time point: late sampling 161 to 241 days after vaccination in a few convalescent patients. The sample's treatment: approximately nine-day PBMC culture with coronavirus spike peptide pools or control peptides (ViraFEST assay). With the Oncomine TCR Beta short-read assay, DNA from cultured CD4+ T cells was sequenced. One entry per CDR3 protein results from TCRdb running MiXCR on the PCR reads. The sample holds some 25,000 distinct CDR3 sequences, around 28% seen once. No antigens are known for them. Here the sequenced sample was CD4+ T cells from blood, cultured in vitro, taken about 7 months after SARS-CoV-2 vaccination. The receptors shown here come from a human donor who had recovered from COVID-19.

The chain links TRBV7-9 to TRBJ2-7, with D hard to call. Germline values: CDR1 SEHNR, CDR2 FQNEAQ (reference sequence). This CDR3 is 11 amino acids long. The germline V and J ends were trimmed by 2 bases and 6 bases, with 5 bases remaining between them. The chain's CDR3 is CASSLLSEQYF. The CDR3 DNA follows: TGTGCCAGCAGCTTATTGAGCGAGCAGTACTTC.

The chain uses TRBV4-1 and TRBJ2-7; 11 nucleotides agree with TRBD1. CDR3 size: 15 residues. With V trimmed by 3 bases and J by 7 bases, 8 bases remained unmatched. The V gene's germline CDR1 is MGHRA and CDR2 YSYEKL. Written as DNA, the CDR3 is TGCGCCAGCAGCCACCACGGACAGGGGGCGGATGAGCAGTACTTC. Protein sequence: CASSHHGQGADEQYF.

The chain uses TRBV4-3 and TRBJ2-3, with 8 bases aligning to TRBD2. CDR1 is LGHNA and CDR2 is YSLEER in the germline V gene. The ends lost 8 bases at V and 1 base at J; junction bases unmatched: 8. This CDR3 comprises 15 residues. CDR3 nucleotide sequence: TGCGCCAGCGGTTTCGGGACTAGGCGCACAGATACGCAGTATTTT. It encodes CASGFGTRRTDTQYF.